Sequencing of this T cell receptor beta chain was carried out in a study of OX40 agonist ivuxolimab in advanced cancers. Describing the broader study: Ivuxolimab was an agonistic, fully human IgG2 monoclonal antibody directed against OX40 (CD134), a costimulatory receptor. Intravenous ivuxolimab was administered to patients every 2 weeks at six dose levels: 0.01, 0.1, 0.3, 1.5, 3 and 10 mg/kg. Among the approximately 54 dose-escalation patients, approximately 20 had hepatocellular carcinoma, roughly 15 melanoma, 9 renal cell carcinoma and 9 head and neck cancer. The dose-escalation cohort was approximately 83% male with a mean age of about 60 years, ranging from about 23 to 85. Patients were allowed to have had prior anti-PD-1, anti-PD-L1 or anti-CTLA-4 therapy, and approximately 43% of the dose-escalation patients had previously received checkpoint inhibitors. Partial responses occurred in three dose-escalation patients, of whom one had hepatocellular carcinoma and two had cutaneous melanoma. Peripheral TCRbeta sequencing was intended to test whether TCR sequence diversity was altered and clonal T-cell expansion was caused by ivuxolimab. The paper describes the monotherapy dose-escalation part (N ≈ 52 patients) of the phase I trial of ivuxolimab. What the authors observed across the whole study: Clonal expansion of both CD4+ and CD8+ blood T cells was observed from baseline to week 6 at doses 0.1 to 3.0 mg/kg. The antigen specificity of the peripheral T cells that underwent clonal expansion was not determined. After ivuxolimab, more expanded clones were found on average in CD8+ T cells than in CD4+ T cells. Low levels of normalized T-cell clonal expansion were also shown by some nonresponding patients. In the 0.1-3.0 mg/kg groups, partial responders were among the patients with the lowest normalized peripheral clonal expansion, particularly in CD8+ T cells.

Genomic DNA was isolated from the sorted cells so that the TCRbeta CDR3 region could be sequenced. The immunoSEQ Assay was used to sequence the TCRbeta CDR3 regions. In its TCRdb copy, this immuneACCESS table keeps in-frame sequences only and misses some clones. Where compared with another copy, unresolved V genes explain less than half of these, and the others have no known cause. The sample has more than 25,000 clones on record, around 81% of them singletons. The top ten clonotypes cover approximately 26% of the sample. The trial excluded patients who had a history of autoimmune disease or who were on systemic immunosuppression. Peripheral blood for TCR sequencing was drawn from every dose cohort at baseline, at cycle 4 day 1 and at cycle 7 day 1. Samples were obtained from an open-label, multicenter, first-in-human phase I dose-escalation trial of ivuxolimab. Adults with locally advanced or metastatic melanoma, renal cell carcinoma, hepatocellular carcinoma or head and neck squamous cell carcinoma were enrolled in the trial. Before TCR sequencing, CD4+ and CD8+ T cells were separately sorted from peripheral blood.

With respect to this clone: Its antigen is not yet known. Per-base qualities were not stored, and no clone one base away is much larger.

There are 15 amino acids in the CDR3, from cysteine to phenylalanine inclusive. The kept DNA is CDR3 alone, 45 bases in frame from the first base. From the germline V gene (reference sequence), CDR1 is PRHDT and CDR2 is FYEKMQ. The V end gives up 5 bases and the J end 8 bases, leaving 12 bases in the junction not matched to a gene. This sample comprised CD4+ or CD8+ T cells sorted from blood, obtained in a trial of the OX40 agonist ivuxolimab. The chain is assembled from TRBV13 and TRBJ2-1; 7 bases in between match TRBD1. This TCR derives from an adult with an advanced solid tumor such as melanoma, head and neck, liver or kidney cancer. This receptor has the CDR3 CASSLTGVGRYEQFF. Read as DNA, the sequence is TGTGCCAGCAGCCTAACAGGGGTTGGCCGATATGAGCAGTTCTTC.